Detailed here is one T cell receptor beta chain. In the authors' workflow: Counts of nucleated cells, estimated from reference gene primer amplification, were obtained. Produced via immunoSEQ multiplex PCR; TCRdb's table is partial and in-frame only. For V, J and clone size, that table is used; D and trimming come from the DNA. The repertoire includes fewer than 200,000 clones, about 85% of them detected once, and 6.5% to 9% sits in the top ten. The data were taken from a study of blood T cell repertoires in COVID-19. Those enrolled in Seattle joined during active infection and were followed longitudinally afterward. Sequencing was carried out using peripheral blood. The origin of this receptor is a woman aged 80 or older with COVID-19, enrolled during active disease.

CDR3 residues: CASSLRGFRTEAFF. DNA for the CDR3: TGTGCCAGCAGTTTACGGGGTTTCCGCACTGAAGCTTTCTTT. V gene TRBV6-5 combines with J gene TRBJ1-1; D uncertain. V lost 4 bases and J 4 bases, leaving 13 bases between the germline ends. This CDR3 is 14 amino acids long. Germline-derived CDR1 and CDR2 are MNHEY and SVGAGI.